The 8 T cell receptor beta chains presented below share a single source sample, sequenced in a study of cytomegalovirus exposure and HLA in healthy donors (dated by TCRdb to about 2017). The library was generated by the immunoSEQ multiplex PCR assay. The multiplex PCR relied on a mix of 60 forward primers for TCR Vbeta segments and 13 reverse primers for TCR Jbeta segments. TCRdb mirrors the immuneACCESS table, restricted to in-frame sequences. Some clones are absent from its copies; in checked studies, under half trace to an unresolved V gene, and the reason for the others is unknown. The sample table lists some 71,000 clones, roughly four fifths of them with a count of one. Of the sample, roughly 20% falls within the top ten clones. Sequencing used PBMCs. The receptors were gathered from a woman in her twenties or thirties in good health and CMV-seropositive.

The chain recombines TRBV6-1 with TRBJ1-3; the D is unclear. This CDR3 is built from 17 residues. Germline V CDR1 and CDR2: MNHNS, SASEGT. V was clipped by 3 bases and J by 4 bases, with 19 bases between them. The CDR3 loop is CASSEAPVSLGGNTIYF. The CDR3, as DNA: TGTGCCAGCAGTGAGGCACCTGTCTCACTGGGCGGAAACACCATATATTTT.

The chain links TRBV5-1 to TRBJ2-5; 8 bases are a match to TRBD1. Germline V gene sequence: CDR1 SGHRS, CDR2 YFSETQ. This CDR3 is built from 14 residues. V lost 1 base and J lost 4; bases outside the gene matches: 3. The CDR3 sequence is CASSLTRGRETQYF. In DNA, the CDR3 is TGCGCCAGCAGCTTGACCAGGGGGCGAGAGACCCAGTACTTC.

The CDR3 DNA sequence: TGTGCCAGCAGTGAAAGACAGGTTGAAGCTTTCTTT. It is translated as CASSERQVEAFF. The rearrangement uses TRBV2 and TRBJ1-1; TRBD1 is a possible D gene (6 bases). CDR3 length equals 12 residues. The V gene lost 2 bases and the J gene lost 7 bases, with 8 bases spanning the gap. The V gene's germline CDR1 is SNHLY and CDR2 FYNNEI.

This clone showed up just once. The rearrangement links TRBV30 to TRBJ2-2; D unresolved. Germline-derived CDR1 and CDR2 are GTSNPN and SVGIG (reference sequence). The CDR3 extends over 13 amino acids. V shed 4 bases and J shed 5 bases, with 11 bases lying between them. CDR3 DNA sequence: TGTGCCTGGAAGGCACAGCCGACCGGGGAGCTGTTTTTT. Amino acid sequence: CAWKAQPTGELFF.

The chain uses TRBV2 and TRBJ1-5, with TRBD1 matching 8 bases. This CDR3 is 16 amino acids long. V lost 4 bases, J lost 3 bases, and 8 bases stayed unmatched. Germline CDR1 and CDR2: SNHLY and FYNNEI. DNA for the CDR3: TGTGCCAGCAGTGGGGACAGGATTGGGCTCAATCAGCCCCAGCATTTT. Its translation is CASSGDRIGLNQPQHF.

This clone was seen more than once but under ten times. The J gene is TRBJ1-2, the V gene TRBV28, with TRBD1 identical over 7 bases. This CDR3 has 17 residues. The trim removed 4 bases at V and 2 bases at J, leaving 13 bases unmatched. Germline V CDR1 and CDR2: MDHEN, SYDVKM. DNA for the CDR3: TGTGCCAGCAGTTCGGCGGGACAGAATCCCCCAAACTATGGCTACACCTTC. As protein: CASSSAGQNPPNYGYTF.

The CDR3, as DNA: TGCGCCAGCGGGACGGGAGTAGGGTATGATGAAAAACTGTTTTTT. Translating it yields CASGTGVGYDEKLFF. This rearrangement joins TRBV5-1 to TRBJ1-4; D is possibly TRBD1 (5 bases). The germline V and J ends were trimmed by 7 bases and 6 bases, with 19 bases remaining between them. Germline V CDR1 and CDR2: SGHRS, YFSETQ. This CDR3 spans 15 amino acids.

The chain is built from TRBV4-1 and TRBJ2-7, with 7 bases aligning to TRBD2. Germline loops: CDR1 MGHRA, CDR2 YSYEKL. There are 17 residues in the CDR3. Losses at the gene ends were 10 bases for V and 7 bases for J; bases not matched to a gene: 25. CDR3 in DNA: TGCGCCACCAATCCATTGGGGGGAGGGACCCTTATTTGGGAGCAGTACTTC. Residues: CATNPLGGGTLIWEQYF.